This TCR beta chain was sequenced in a study of T cell responses to AZD1222 COVID-19 vaccine. CDR1 is SQVTM and CDR2 is ANQGSEA in the germline V gene. This CDR3 is 11 amino acids long. Trimming stripped 7 bases from V and 8 bases from J, with 12 bases between. Clones were sequenced by immunoSEQ multiplex PCR, and TCRdb holds only the in-frame ones, with some missing. Altogether about 120,000 clones are present, approximately 87% being singletons, with the ten largest covering 9% to 15%. Here the sequenced sample was peripheral blood, taken on day 0 of AZD1222 vaccination. The chain couples TRBV29-1 to TRBJ2-4; D ambiguous. This TCR came from an adult in good health. Here the CDR3 reads CSAIWVDIQYF. CDR3 nucleotides: TGCAGCGCGATCTGGGTTGACATTCAGTACTTC.